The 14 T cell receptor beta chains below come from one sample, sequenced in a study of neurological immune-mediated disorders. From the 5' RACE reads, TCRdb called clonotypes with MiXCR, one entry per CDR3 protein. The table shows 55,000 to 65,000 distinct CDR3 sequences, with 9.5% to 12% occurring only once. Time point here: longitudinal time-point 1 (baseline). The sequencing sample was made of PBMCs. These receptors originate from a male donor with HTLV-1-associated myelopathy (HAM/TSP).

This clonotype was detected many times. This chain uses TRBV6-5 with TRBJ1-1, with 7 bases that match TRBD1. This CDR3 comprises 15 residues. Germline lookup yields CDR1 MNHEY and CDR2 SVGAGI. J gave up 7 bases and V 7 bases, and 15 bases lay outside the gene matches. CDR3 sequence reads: CASTARTGQNLEAFF. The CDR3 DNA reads TGTGCCAGCACGGCCCGGACAGGCCAAAATCTTGAAGCTTTCTTT.

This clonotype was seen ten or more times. The CDR3 DNA is TGTGCCAGCTCACCACGGGGGGATCAGCCCCAGCATTTT. Residues: CASSPRGDQPQHF. The chain carries TRBV18 and TRBJ1-5; D is perhaps TRBD1 (5 bases). Trimming removed 1 base at V and 5 bases at J, with 6 bases between. This CDR3 has 13 amino acids. Per the germline V gene, CDR1 is KGHSH and CDR2 is LQKENI.

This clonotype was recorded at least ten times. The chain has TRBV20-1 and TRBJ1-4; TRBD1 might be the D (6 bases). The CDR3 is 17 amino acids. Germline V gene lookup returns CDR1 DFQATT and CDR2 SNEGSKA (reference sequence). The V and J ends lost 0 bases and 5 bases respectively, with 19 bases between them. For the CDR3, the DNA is TGCAGTGCTAGAGATTTCCCCGACAGGATTGGGAATGAAAAACTGTTTTTT. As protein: CSARDFPDRIGNEKLFF.

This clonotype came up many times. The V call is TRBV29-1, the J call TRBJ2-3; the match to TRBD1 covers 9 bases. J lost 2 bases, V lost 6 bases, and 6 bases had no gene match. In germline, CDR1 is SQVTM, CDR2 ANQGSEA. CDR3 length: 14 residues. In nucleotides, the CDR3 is TGCAGCGTCGTCGGGACAGGGCTCACAGATACGCAGTATTTT. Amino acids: CSVVGTGLTDTQYF.

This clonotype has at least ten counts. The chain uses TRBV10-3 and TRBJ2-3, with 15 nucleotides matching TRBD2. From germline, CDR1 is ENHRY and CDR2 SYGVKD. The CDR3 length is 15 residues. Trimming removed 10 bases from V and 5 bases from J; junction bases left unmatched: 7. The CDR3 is CATRTSGGARDTQYF. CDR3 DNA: TGTGCCACCAGGACTAGCGGGGGGGCCAGAGATACGCAGTATTTT.

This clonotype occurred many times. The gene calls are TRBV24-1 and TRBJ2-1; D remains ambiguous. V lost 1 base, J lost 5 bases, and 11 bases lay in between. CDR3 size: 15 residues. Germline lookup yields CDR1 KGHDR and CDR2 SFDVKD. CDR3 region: CATSDFSVRHNEQFF. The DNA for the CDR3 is TGTGCCACCAGTGATTTCTCGGTCCGGCACAATGAGCAGTTCTTC.

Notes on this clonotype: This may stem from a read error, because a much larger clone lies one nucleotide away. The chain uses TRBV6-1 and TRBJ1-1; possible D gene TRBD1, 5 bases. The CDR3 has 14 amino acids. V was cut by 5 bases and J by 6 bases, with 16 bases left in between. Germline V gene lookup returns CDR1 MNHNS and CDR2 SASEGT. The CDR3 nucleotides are TGTGCCAGCAGTTCCGGGACTCCTGGGTCTGAAGCTTTCTTT. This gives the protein CASSSGTPGSEAFF.

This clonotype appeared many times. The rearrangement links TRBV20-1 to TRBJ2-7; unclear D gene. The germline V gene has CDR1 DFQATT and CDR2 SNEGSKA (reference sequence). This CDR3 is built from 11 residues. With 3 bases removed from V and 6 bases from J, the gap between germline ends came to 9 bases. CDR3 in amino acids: CSASPLIEQYF. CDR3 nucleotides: TGCAGTGCTAGCCCCCTAATCGAGCAGTACTTC.

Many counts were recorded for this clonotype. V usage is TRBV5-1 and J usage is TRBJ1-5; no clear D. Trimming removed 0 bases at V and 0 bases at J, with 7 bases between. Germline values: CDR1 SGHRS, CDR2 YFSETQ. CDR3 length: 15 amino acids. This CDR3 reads CASSLDGYSNQPQHF. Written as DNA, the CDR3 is TGCGCCAGCAGCTTGGACGGCTATAGCAATCAGCCCCAGCATTTT. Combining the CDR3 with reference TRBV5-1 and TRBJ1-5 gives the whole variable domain KAGVTQTPRYLIKTRGQQVTLSCSPISGHRSVSWYQQTPGQGLQFLFEYFSETQRNKGNFPGRFSGRQFSNSRSEMNVSTLELGDSALYLCASSLDGYSNQPQHFGDGTRLSIL.

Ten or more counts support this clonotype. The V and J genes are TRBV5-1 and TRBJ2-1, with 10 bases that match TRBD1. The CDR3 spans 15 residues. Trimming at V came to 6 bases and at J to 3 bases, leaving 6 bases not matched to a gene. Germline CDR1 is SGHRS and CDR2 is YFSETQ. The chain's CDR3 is CASTGGTGDYNEQFF. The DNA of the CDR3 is TGCGCCAGCACCGGCGGGACAGGGGACTACAATGAGCAGTTCTTC. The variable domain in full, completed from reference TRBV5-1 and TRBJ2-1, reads KAGVTQTPRYLIKTRGQQVTLSCSPISGHRSVSWYQQTPGQGLQFLFEYFSETQRNKGNFPGRFSGRQFSNSRSEMNVSTLELGDSALYLCASTGGTGDYNEQFFGPGTRLTVL.

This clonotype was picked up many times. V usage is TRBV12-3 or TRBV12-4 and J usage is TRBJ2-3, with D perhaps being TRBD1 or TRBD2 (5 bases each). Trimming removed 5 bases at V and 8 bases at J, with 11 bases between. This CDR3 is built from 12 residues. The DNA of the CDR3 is TGTGCCAGCAGTCGGGACGCCTCTACGCAGTATTTT. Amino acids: CASSRDASTQYF.

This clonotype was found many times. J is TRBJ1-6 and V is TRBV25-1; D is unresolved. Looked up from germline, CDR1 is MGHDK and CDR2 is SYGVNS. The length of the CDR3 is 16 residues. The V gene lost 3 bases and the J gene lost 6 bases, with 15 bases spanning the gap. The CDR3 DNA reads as TGTGCCAGCAGTGAGTATTCGGGCCAGCGTAATTCACCCCTCCACTTT. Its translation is CASSEYSGQRNSPLHF.

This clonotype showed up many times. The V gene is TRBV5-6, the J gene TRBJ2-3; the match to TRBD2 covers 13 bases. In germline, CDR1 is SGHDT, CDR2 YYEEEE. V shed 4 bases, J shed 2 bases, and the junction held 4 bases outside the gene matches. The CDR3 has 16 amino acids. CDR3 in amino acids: CASSPGLAGLTDTQYF. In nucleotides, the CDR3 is TGTGCCAGCAGCCCGGGACTAGCGGGACTCACAGATACGCAGTATTTT.

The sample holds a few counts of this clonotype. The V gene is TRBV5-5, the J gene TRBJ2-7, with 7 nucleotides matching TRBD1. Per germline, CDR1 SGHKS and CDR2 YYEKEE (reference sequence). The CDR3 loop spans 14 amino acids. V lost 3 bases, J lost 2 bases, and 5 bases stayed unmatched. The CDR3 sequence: CASSWGQPTYEQYF. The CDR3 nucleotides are TGTGCCAGCAGCTGGGGACAGCCAACCTACGAGCAGTACTTC. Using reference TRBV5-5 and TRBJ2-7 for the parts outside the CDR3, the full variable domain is DAGVTQSPTHLIKTRGQQVTLRCSPISGHKSVSWYQQVLGQGPQFIFQYYEKEERGRGNFPDRFSARQFPNYSSELNVNALLLGDSALYLCASSWGQPTYEQYFGPGTRLTVT.